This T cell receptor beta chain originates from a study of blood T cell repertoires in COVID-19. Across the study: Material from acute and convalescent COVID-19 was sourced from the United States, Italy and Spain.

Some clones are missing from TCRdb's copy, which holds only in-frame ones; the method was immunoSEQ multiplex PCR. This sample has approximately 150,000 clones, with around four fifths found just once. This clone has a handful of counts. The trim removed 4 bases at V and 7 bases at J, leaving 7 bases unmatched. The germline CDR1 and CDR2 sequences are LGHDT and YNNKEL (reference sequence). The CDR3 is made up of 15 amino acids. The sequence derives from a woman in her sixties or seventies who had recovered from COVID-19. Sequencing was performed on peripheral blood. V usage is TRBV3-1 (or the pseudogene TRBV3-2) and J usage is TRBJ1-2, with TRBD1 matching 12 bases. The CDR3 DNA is TGTGCCAGCAGCCGACGGGACAGGGGGCAAAGTGGCTACACCTTC. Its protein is CASSRRDRGQSGYTF.